These 8 T cell receptor beta chains originate from one sample sequenced in a study of vaccination effects on CD4 cells after COVID-19. Cultured cells yielded isolated CD4+ T cells after 10 days. What these receptors recognize is not known. This table comes from immunoSEQ multiplex PCR, and its TCRdb copy is limited to in-frame clones, with some not included. The sample includes more than 30,000 clones, around three quarters seen only once; the top ten take about 4%. Sequenced material: CD4+ T cells from PBMCs cultured without peptide, taken before COVID-19 vaccination. The receptor source for this set is a human donor who received a COVID-19 vaccine.

The sample holds a few counts of this clone. The chain is built from TRBV7-7 and TRBJ2-2; TRBD2 is a possible D gene (6 bases). Trimming stripped 1 base from V and 3 bases from J, with 12 bases between. The CDR3 runs to 16 residues. Per the germline V gene, CDR1 is SSHAT and CDR2 is FNYEAQ (reference sequence). The CDR3 reads CASSLGRTIHTGELFF. CDR3 DNA sequence: TGTGCCAGCAGCTTAGGCAGGACTATACACACCGGGGAGCTGTTTTTT.

The J gene is TRBJ1-2, the V gene TRBV18; the match to TRBD1 covers 8 bases. Trimming cost V 3 bases and J 3 bases; bases outside gene matches: 3. CDR3 length: 14 amino acids. The germline gives CDR1 KGHSH, CDR2 LQKENI. CDR3 amino acids: CASSPGTGHYGYTF. For the CDR3, the DNA is TGTGCCAGCTCACCCGGGACAGGACACTATGGCTACACCTTC.

The rearrangement links TRBV13 to TRBJ2-2; TRBD2 might be the D (6 bases). The CDR3 length is 17 residues. Germline CDR1 and CDR2: PRHDT and FYEKMQ (reference sequence). The ends were cut back, 5 bases at V and 1 base at J, with 17 bases in the middle. The CDR3 nucleotides read TGTGCCAGCAGCCCGCCGCCGCTGGGGGGGAACACCGGGGAGCTGTTTTTT. Its protein is CASSPPPLGGNTGELFF.

This clone was observed a handful of times. The chain uses TRBV18 and TRBJ2-7; 7 bases map to TRBD2. Germline values: CDR1 KGHSH, CDR2 LQKENI. The CDR3 runs 17 residues. J was trimmed by 1 base and V by 2 bases; bases with no gene match: 11. The CDR3 nucleotides are TGTGCCAGCTCACCAGCGTGGGGGGAGGGGACTTCCTACGAGCAGTACTTC. This encodes CASSPAWGEGTSYEQYF. The full variable domain, with the rest looked up from reference TRBV18 and TRBJ2-7, is NAGVMQNPRHLVRRRGQEARLRCSPMKGHSHVYWYRQLPEEGLKFMVYLQKENIIDESGMPKERFSAEFPKEGPSILRIQQVVRGDSAAYFCASSPAWGEGTSYEQYFGPGTRLTVT.

This clone was detected only a few times. The gene calls are TRBV6-1 and TRBJ1-2; 8 bases line up with TRBD1. Germline V gives CDR1 MNHNS, CDR2 SASEGT. CDR3 length: 16 amino acids. The V gene end was trimmed by 6 bases and the J gene end by 2 bases; junction bases not matched to a gene: 11. The DNA for the CDR3 is TGTGCCAGCAGCGAAAGGGCAGGGGGCGCCAACTATGGCTACACCTTC. Translating it yields CASSERAGGANYGYTF.

V and J are TRBV7-9 and TRBJ1-1; no reliable D call. Trimming stripped 5 bases from V and 1 base from J, with 20 bases between. Germline CDR1 is SEHNR and CDR2 is FQNEAQ (reference sequence). The CDR3 has 17 amino acids. The CDR3 DNA sequence: TGTGCCAGCAGCGAATGGGAATGGGAGGGAAGGAACACTGAAGCTTTCTTT. It encodes CASSEWEWEGRNTEAFF.

The chain combines TRBV18 with TRBJ2-2; D is tentatively TRBD1 or TRBD2 (6 bases each). V was cut by 0 bases and J by 5 bases, with 16 bases left in between. Germline CDR1 KGHSH, CDR2 LQKENI. This CDR3 region has 17 residues. The CDR3 here is CASSPPGTQGRTGELFF. CDR3 in DNA: TGTGCCAGCTCACCACCCGGGACTCAGGGGAGGACCGGGGAGCTGTTTTTT.

This clone was seen only a few times. One junction end disagrees with the germline gene, perhaps due to a read error. The J gene is TRBJ2-3, the V gene TRBV7-2, with D tentatively TRBD2 (6 bases). Germline V gene data show CDR1 as SGHTA and CDR2 as FQGNSA. The CDR3 is 14 residues long. DNA for the CDR3: TGTGCCAGCAGCATAGCGGACCTCACAGATACGCAGTATTTT. Translated, it gives CASSIADLTDTQYF.